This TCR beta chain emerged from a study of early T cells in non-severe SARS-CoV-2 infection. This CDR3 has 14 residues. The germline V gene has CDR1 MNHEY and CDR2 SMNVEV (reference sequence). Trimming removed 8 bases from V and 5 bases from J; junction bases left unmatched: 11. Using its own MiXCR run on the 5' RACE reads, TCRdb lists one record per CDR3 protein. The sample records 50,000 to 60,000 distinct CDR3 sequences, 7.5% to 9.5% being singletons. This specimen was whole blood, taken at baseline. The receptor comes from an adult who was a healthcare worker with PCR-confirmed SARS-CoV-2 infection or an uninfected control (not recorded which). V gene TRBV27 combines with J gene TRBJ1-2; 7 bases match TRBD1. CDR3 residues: CASRRQGLGYGYTF. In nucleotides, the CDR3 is TGTGCCAGCCGTCGACAGGGATTGGGGTATGGCTACACCTTC.